These 27 T cell receptor beta chains were sequenced from one sample in a study of somatic mutations in cytotoxic T cells in rheumatoid arthritis. Method: immunoSEQ multiplex PCR; TCRdb's copy keeps in-frame clones and lacks some. The top ten clones hold about 13% of a sample with some 12,000 clones, 60% to 80% of them seen once. Sample: CD8+ T cells sorted from blood. Receptors originate from a man aged 50 or older in good health.

The DNA for the CDR3 is TGCGCCAGCAGCTTGGGACTAGCTTACCCGGAGCAGTTCTTC. Protein product: CASSLGLAYPEQFF. The chain has TRBV5-1 and TRBJ2-1; 7 bases fit TRBD2. J lost 10 bases, V lost 0 bases, and 7 bases had no gene match. The CDR3 has 14 residues. Germline CDR1 reads SGHRS; CDR2 reads YFSETQ.

The V call is TRBV19, the J call TRBJ2-3; D gene ambiguous. CDR3 length: 14 residues. V dropped 6 bases and J dropped 1 base, with 11 bases sitting between them. Germline CDR1 is LNHDA and CDR2 is SQIVND (reference sequence). CDR3: CASSPPLGTDTQYF. Written as DNA, the CDR3 is TGTGCCAGTAGCCCCCCTCTGGGCACAGATACGCAGTATTTT. The complete variable domain, with remaining parts taken from reference TRBV19 and TRBJ2-3, reads DGGITQSPKYLFRKEGQNVTLSCEQNLNHDAMYWYRQDPGQGLRLIYYSQIVNDFQKGDIAEGYSVSREKKESFPLTVTSAQKNPTAFYLCASSPPLGTDTQYFGPGTRLTVL.

V is TRBV7-9 and J is TRBJ2-3; TRBD1 might be the D (5 bases). The V gene's germline CDR1 is SEHNR and CDR2 FQNEAQ (reference sequence). CDR3 length: 15 amino acids. The V end lost 10 bases, the J end lost 2 bases, and 19 bases lay between the germline ends. The CDR3 here is CATLRVQGNTDTQYF. The CDR3 coding sequence is TGTGCCACTCTCCGGGTCCAGGGCAACACAGATACGCAGTATTTT.

The V and J genes are TRBV10-2 and TRBJ2-1; D ambiguous. Trimming shortened V by 0 bases and J by 9 bases, and 12 bases separated the two germline ends. Per the germline V gene, CDR1 is WSHSY and CDR2 is SAAADI. The CDR3 runs to 14 residues. The CDR3 loop reads CASSESRSTSEQFF. The CDR3, as DNA: TGCGCCAGCAGTGAGTCTCGGTCAACAAGTGAGCAGTTCTTC.

The rearrangement links TRBV5-1 to TRBJ2-2; 8 positions match TRBD1. The germline V gene has CDR1 SGHRS and CDR2 YFSETQ. This CDR3 spans 16 amino acids. Trimming cost V 1 base and J 5 bases; bases outside gene matches: 7. CDR3 amino acids: CASSLFQGARTGELFF. The CDR3 DNA reads TGCGCCAGCAGCTTGTTTCAGGGGGCGAGAACCGGGGAGCTGTTTTTT. The full variable domain, rest sourced from reference TRBV5-1 and TRBJ2-2, is KAGVTQTPRYLIKTRGQQVTLSCSPISGHRSVSWYQQTPGQGLQFLFEYFSETQRNKGNFPGRFSGRQFSNSRSEMNVSTLELGDSALYLCASSLFQGARTGELFFGEGSRLTVL.

The gene calls are TRBV7-9 and TRBJ2-7; no reliable D call. This CDR3 region has 14 residues. The V gene's germline CDR1 is SEHNR and CDR2 FQNEAQ (reference sequence). Trimming took off 4 bases at V and 5 bases at J, with 15 bases between the two ends. The CDR3 DNA reads TGTGCCAGCAGCTCCCCTAGACTTCCGAACGAGCAGTACTTC. Its protein product is CASSSPRLPNEQYF.

The CDR3 spells CASSHDRSTQYF. The CDR3 coding sequence is TGTGCCAGCAGCCACGACCGGAGTACGCAGTATTTT. The chain recombines TRBV7-9 with TRBJ2-3; D is ambiguous. CDR1 SEHNR and CDR2 FQNEAQ come from the germline V gene (reference sequence). Trimming removed 5 bases at V and 8 bases at J, with 11 bases between. This CDR3 is built from 12 residues.

The chain has TRBV6-1 and TRBJ1-1, with TRBD1 matching 9 bases. This CDR3 has 14 amino acids. Germline CDR1 and CDR2: MNHNS and SASEGT. J gave up 1 base and V 7 bases, and 4 bases lay outside the gene matches. DNA of the CDR3: TGTGCCAGCAACGTACAGGGGGCGAACACTGAAGCTTTCTTT. As protein: CASNVQGANTEAFF.

The V gene is TRBV4-3, the J gene TRBJ2-1; D unclear. The germline gives CDR1 LGHNA, CDR2 YSLEER. Trimming shortened V by 1 base and J by 8 bases, and 12 bases separated the two germline ends. The CDR3 is 14 residues long. Here the CDR3 DNA reads TGCGCCAGCAGCCAAGGGACCTCCTCCGATGAGCAGTTCTTC. Translating gives CASSQGTSSDEQFF.

CDR3 region: CASTIGTSGSYEQYF. In DNA form, the CDR3 reads TGTGCCAGCACTATAGGGACTAGCGGGAGCTACGAGCAGTACTTC. The genes are TRBV2 and TRBJ2-7; 14 bases are shared with TRBD2. CDR3 size: 15 residues. After removal of 7 bases from V and 3 bases from J, the junction contained 5 bases not matched to a gene. Germline loops: CDR1 SNHLY, CDR2 FYNNEI. The complete variable domain, with remaining parts taken from reference TRBV2 and TRBJ2-7, reads EPEVTQTPSHQVTQMGQEVILRCVPISNHLYFYWYRQILGQKVEFLVSFYNNEISEKSEIFDDQFSVERPDGSNFTLKIRSTKLEDSAMYFCASTIGTSGSYEQYFGPGTRLTVT.

By share, this clone counts as medium-sized. This rearrangement joins TRBV28 to TRBJ1-1; D not resolved. This CDR3 has 16 residues. Looked up from germline, CDR1 is MDHEN and CDR2 is SYDVKM. V lost 5 bases and J lost 0, with 16 bases in between. CDR3: CASSAHSAEMNTEAFF. CDR3 nucleotides: TGTGCCAGCAGTGCGCACAGCGCGGAAATGAACACTGAAGCTTTCTTT.

The gene calls are TRBV9 and TRBJ2-7; D is ambiguous. Germline CDR1 and CDR2: SGDLS and YYNGEE. Trimming shortened V by 0 bases and J by 2 bases, and 9 bases separated the two germline ends. The CDR3 is made up of 14 amino acids. In DNA, the CDR3 is TGTGCCAGCAGCGTAGGAGGCGACGCCTACGAGCAGTACTTC. The encoded protein is CASSVGGDAYEQYF.

This chain joins TRBV4-3 and TRBJ1-2; D possibly corresponds to TRBD1 (6 bases). Deletions cut 4 bases from V and 0 bases from J, with 12 bases between. CDR1 and CDR2 from the germline V gene are LGHNA and YSLEER. The CDR3 spans 15 residues. CDR3 nucleotide sequence: TGCGCCAGCAGCCTAGGAGGGGGGTCTAACTATGGCTACACCTTC. Translation gives CASSLGGGSNYGYTF.

V and J are TRBV27 and TRBJ2-2; no clear D gene. V was trimmed by 2 bases and J by 4 bases, leaving 8 bases between them. Germline CDR1 and CDR2: MNHEY and SMNVEV (reference sequence). The CDR3 consists of 14 residues. CDR3 region: CASSLVGSTGELFF. In nucleotides, the CDR3 is TGTGCCAGCAGTTTAGTAGGGTCCACCGGGGAGCTGTTTTTT.

The chain links TRBV6-5 to TRBJ2-5; TRBD2 aligns across 9 bases. The CDR3 sequence is 14 residues long. After removal of 2 bases from V and 5 bases from J, the junction contained 3 bases not matched to a gene. Per the germline V gene, CDR1 is MNHEY and CDR2 is SVGAGI. The CDR3: CASSYGGRGETQYF. The CDR3 coding sequence is TGTGCCAGCAGTTACGGCGGGAGGGGGGAGACCCAGTACTTC.

The chain uses TRBV15 and TRBJ2-2; 10 bases map to TRBD1. Per the germline V gene, CDR1 is LNHNV and CDR2 is YYDKDF (reference sequence). The V segment lost 2 bases and the J segment 3 bases; nucleotides outside the gene matches: 3. The CDR3 is 16 residues long. The chain's CDR3 is CATSRRTGGYTGELFF. CDR3 DNA sequence: TGTGCCACCAGCAGAAGGACAGGGGGGTACACCGGGGAGCTGTTTTTT.

CDR3 amino acids: CASSQAGGGTEAFF. CDR3 in DNA: TGCGCCAGCAGCCAAGCAGGGGGCGGCACTGAAGCTTTCTTT. The chain employs TRBV4-1 and TRBJ1-1, with 8 bases matching TRBD1. V shed 1 base, J shed 4 bases, and the junction held 2 bases outside the gene matches. The germline V gene has CDR1 MGHRA and CDR2 YSYEKL. The CDR3 spans 14 residues.

V and J are TRBV5-4 and TRBJ1-6; 7 positions agree with TRBD1. Unmatched junction bases numbered 10, after V lost 7 bases and J lost 0 bases. Germline CDR1 SGHNT, CDR2 YYREEE (reference sequence). The CDR3 runs 17 residues. CDR3 residues: CASGTGVGGSYNSPLHF. The CDR3 DNA reads as TGTGCCAGCGGAACAGGGGTTGGGGGCTCCTATAATTCACCCCTCCACTTT.

V usage is TRBV6-1 and J usage is TRBJ2-1; perhaps TRBD1 as D (5 bases). This CDR3 comprises 12 residues. V dropped 6 bases and J dropped 8 bases, with 11 bases sitting between them. Germline V gives CDR1 MNHNS, CDR2 SASEGT. The CDR3 loop reads CASRDSIYEQFF. Here the CDR3 DNA reads TGTGCCAGCAGAGACAGTATCTATGAGCAGTTCTTC.

This clone was seen only a few times. This rearrangement joins TRBV28 to TRBJ1-2; weak D call: TRBD1 (5 bases). V dropped 3 bases and J dropped 5 bases, with 13 bases sitting between them. The CDR3 has 14 amino acids. Germline CDR1 is MDHEN and CDR2 is SYDVKM. CDR3 nucleotide sequence: TGTGCCAGCAGTTTCCAAAACCAGGGTTATGGCTACACCTTC. Translated, it gives CASSFQNQGYGYTF.

The chain links TRBV29-1 to TRBJ2-7, with D perhaps TRBD1 (6 bases). CDR3 length equals 11 residues. Trimming stripped 4 bases from V and 4 bases from J, with 8 bases between. Germline V gene sequence: CDR1 SQVTM, CDR2 ANQGSEA. The CDR3 sequence is CSVGQDYEQYF. In nucleotides, the CDR3 is TGCAGCGTTGGACAGGATTACGAGCAGTACTTC.

The chain recombines TRBV11-2 with TRBJ1-3, with D maybe TRBD1 (5 bases). The CDR3 loop spans 16 amino acids. V was clipped by 1 base and J by 1 base, with 11 bases between them. The germline V gene encodes CDR1 SGHAT and CDR2 FQNNGV. The CDR3 loop is CASSLVSPGSGNTIYF. CDR3 nucleotide sequence: TGTGCCAGCAGCTTAGTATCGCCAGGGTCTGGAAACACCATATATTTT.

The V gene is TRBV2, the J gene TRBJ1-6; TRBD1 matches 9 bases. The germline gives CDR1 SNHLY, CDR2 FYNNEI. V shed 4 bases and J 6 bases; nucleotides not matched to a gene: 4. CDR3 length: 15 amino acids. The CDR3 DNA reads TGTGCCAGCAGTGCAGGGACAGGGAGTAATTCACCCCTCCACTTT. This encodes CASSAGTGSNSPLHF. The whole variable domain, filled in from reference TRBV2 and TRBJ1-6, reads EPEVTQTPSHQVTQMGQEVILRCVPISNHLYFYWYRQILGQKVEFLVSFYNNEISEKSEIFDDQFSVERPDGSNFTLKIRSTKLEDSAMYFCASSAGTGSNSPLHFGNGTRLTVT.

The chain carries TRBV7-9 and TRBJ1-1; possible D gene TRBD1, 6 bases. CDR3 length: 15 amino acids. Trimming removed 4 bases at V and 5 bases at J, with 17 bases between. Germline values: CDR1 SEHNR, CDR2 FQNEAQ (reference sequence). As DNA, the CDR3 is TGTGCCAGCAGCTCCCCGACAGGACAGAGGACTGAAGCTTTCTTT. Translating it yields CASSSPTGQRTEAFF. Full variable domain (missing parts from reference TRBV7-9 and TRBJ1-1): DTGVSQNPRHKITKRGQNVTFRCDPISEHNRLYWYRQTLGQGPEFLTYFQNEAQLEKSRLLSDRFSAERPKGSFSTLEIQRTEQGDSAMYLCASSSPTGQRTEAFFGQGTRLTVV.

This clone is labeled medium-sized (0.01 to 0.1%). The V gene is TRBV5-1, the J gene TRBJ2-1, with TRBD2 matching over 13 bases. The CDR3 is 17 amino acids. Germline V CDR1 and CDR2: SGHRS, YFSETQ. V lost 4 bases to trimming and J lost 4 bases; unmatched junction nucleotides: 8. The CDR3 spells CASSLRPTSGGYNEQFF. DNA of the CDR3: TGCGCCAGCAGCCTCCGACCGACTAGCGGGGGGTACAATGAGCAGTTCTTC. The complete variable domain, with remaining parts taken from reference TRBV5-1 and TRBJ2-1, reads KAGVTQTPRYLIKTRGQQVTLSCSPISGHRSVSWYQQTPGQGLQFLFEYFSETQRNKGNFPGRFSGRQFSNSRSEMNVSTLELGDSALYLCASSLRPTSGGYNEQFFGPGTRLTVL.

The chain employs TRBV7-6 and TRBJ2-5; unclear D gene. The CDR3 runs 12 residues. Trimming removed 5 bases from V and 3 bases from J, with 7 bases in between. CDR1 is SGHVS, CDR2 FNYEAQ, per germline. For the CDR3, the DNA is TGTGCCAGCAGCCAATTAGAAGAGACCCAGTACTTC. Its protein product is CASSQLEETQYF.

The chain is built from TRBV7-2 and TRBJ2-3; perhaps D is TRBD1 or TRBD2 (6 bases each). Germline V gene sequence: CDR1 SGHTA, CDR2 FQGNSA. The CDR3 length is 15 residues. Trimming took off 1 base at V and 5 bases at J, with 13 bases between the two ends. The CDR3 region is CASSLVRGGLDTQYF. The CDR3, as DNA: TGTGCCAGCAGCTTAGTCAGGGGAGGTTTAGATACGCAGTATTTT.